A single sample gave rise to the 9 T cell receptor beta chains below, sequenced in a study of blood T cells in healthy people across ages. The authors ran a second PCR of 7 to 11 cycles using a sample-barcoded 5' primer and a J-beta primer mix. TCRdb independently ran MiXCR on the 5' RACE reads; one entry per CDR3 protein. The table has over 300,000 distinct CDR3 sequences, 45% to 60% seen once; the top ten hold under 65%. Input material: blood. These TCRs come from a man aged 55 to 69 in good health.

The V gene is TRBV3-1, the J gene TRBJ1-2, with 11 bases fitting TRBD1. CDR3 size: 15 residues. CDR1 LGHDT and CDR2 YNNKEL come from the germline V gene (reference sequence). V trimming: 2 bases; J trimming: 8 bases; junction bases outside the gene matches: 7. Here the CDR3 DNA reads TGTGCCAGCAGCCAACTACGGACAGGGGGCTTCGGCTACACCTTC. Amino acids: CASSQLRTGGFGYTF.

This clonotype has at least ten counts. The CDR3 spells CASKEFAGANVLTF. The CDR3 DNA reads TGCGCCAGCAAGGAGTTTGCCGGGGCCAACGTCCTGACTTTC. This chain links TRBV5-1 with TRBJ2-6, with D hard to call. V shed 6 bases and J shed 4 bases, with 11 bases lying between them. The CDR3 covers 14 residues. Per the germline V gene, CDR1 is SGHRS and CDR2 is YFSETQ. Filled out from reference TRBV5-1 and TRBJ2-6, the complete variable domain reads KAGVTQTPRYLIKTRGQQVTLSCSPISGHRSVSWYQQTPGQGLQFLFEYFSETQRNKGNFPGRFSGRQFSNSRSEMNVSTLELGDSALYLCASKEFAGANVLTFGAGSRLTVL.

About this clonotype: The junction shows a germline mismatch at one end, possibly a read error. V usage is TRBV11-1 and J usage is TRBJ2-1; D is perhaps TRBD2 (6 bases). This CDR3 is 15 amino acids long. The V gene's germline CDR1 is SGHAT and CDR2 FQDESV (reference sequence). CDR3 bases: TGTGCCAGCAGCTCCACCGGGAGCTCCTGCAATGAGCAGTTCTTC. Its protein product is CASSSTGSSCNEQFF.

Only a few counts were recorded for this clonotype. The genes are TRBV4-2 and TRBJ2-3; 10 nucleotides line up with TRBD2. After removal of 0 bases from V and 0 bases from J, the junction contained 12 bases not matched to a gene. The germline V gene encodes CDR1 LGHNA and CDR2 YNFKEQ. This CDR3 comprises 20 residues. CDR3 region: CASSQDWRLAGASSTDTQYF. The CDR3 DNA reads TGTGCCAGCAGCCAAGATTGGAGGCTAGCGGGGGCCTCTAGCACAGATACGCAGTATTTT.

This clonotype was counted a few times. The chain couples TRBV7-9 to TRBJ2-5, with 9 bases lining up with TRBD1. The J segment lost 3 bases and the V segment lost 3 bases, leaving 5 bases of the junction unmatched. CDR3 size: 15 residues. The V gene's germline CDR1 is SEHNR and CDR2 FQNEAQ (reference sequence). The CDR3 is CASSFGGTGKETQYF. In DNA, the CDR3 is TGTGCCAGCAGCTTTGGTGGGACAGGGAAAGAGACCCAGTACTTC.

The CDR3 reads CASTVQGAVQETQYF. The CDR3 DNA is TGTGCCAGCACCGTACAGGGGGCTGTACAAGAGACCCAGTACTTC. V usage is TRBV11-2 and J usage is TRBJ2-5; 9 bases fit TRBD1. Germline CDR1 reads SGHAT; CDR2 reads FQNNGV. Trimming at V came to 7 bases and at J to 2 bases, leaving 8 bases not matched to a gene. The CDR3 consists of 15 residues.

This clonotype was detected a few times. The J gene is TRBJ2-7, the V gene TRBV15; D possibly matches TRBD1 or TRBD2 (5 bases each). V lost 5 bases, J lost 0 bases, and 14 bases lay in between. CDR3 length: 15 amino acids. The germline V gene has CDR1 LNHNV and CDR2 YYDKDF (reference sequence). The CDR3 reads CATSPRDPNSYEQYF. DNA of the CDR3: TGTGCCACCAGCCCCAGGGACCCCAACTCCTACGAGCAGTACTTC.

V gene TRBV9 combines with J gene TRBJ2-3; D unclear. This CDR3 spans 13 amino acids. Trimming stripped 3 bases from V and 6 bases from J, with 11 bases between. Looked up from germline, CDR1 is SGDLS and CDR2 is YYNGEE. The chain's CDR3 is CASSGATVDTQYF. The CDR3, as DNA: TGTGCCAGCAGCGGAGCTACCGTGGATACGCAGTATTTT.

This chain joins TRBV5-1 and TRBJ2-3; the D gene is possibly TRBD2 (6 bases). Germline V gene sequence: CDR1 SGHRS, CDR2 YFSETQ. This CDR3 has 15 amino acids. Trimming removed 4 bases at V and 2 bases at J, with 14 bases between. CDR3 sequence: CASSRASAPTDTQYF. DNA for the CDR3: TGCGCCAGCAGCCGAGCTAGCGCTCCCACAGATACGCAGTATTTT. Full variable domain (remainder filled in from reference TRBV5-1 and TRBJ2-3): KAGVTQTPRYLIKTRGQQVTLSCSPISGHRSVSWYQQTPGQGLQFLFEYFSETQRNKGNFPGRFSGRQFSNSRSEMNVSTLELGDSALYLCASSRASAPTDTQYFGPGTRLTVL.